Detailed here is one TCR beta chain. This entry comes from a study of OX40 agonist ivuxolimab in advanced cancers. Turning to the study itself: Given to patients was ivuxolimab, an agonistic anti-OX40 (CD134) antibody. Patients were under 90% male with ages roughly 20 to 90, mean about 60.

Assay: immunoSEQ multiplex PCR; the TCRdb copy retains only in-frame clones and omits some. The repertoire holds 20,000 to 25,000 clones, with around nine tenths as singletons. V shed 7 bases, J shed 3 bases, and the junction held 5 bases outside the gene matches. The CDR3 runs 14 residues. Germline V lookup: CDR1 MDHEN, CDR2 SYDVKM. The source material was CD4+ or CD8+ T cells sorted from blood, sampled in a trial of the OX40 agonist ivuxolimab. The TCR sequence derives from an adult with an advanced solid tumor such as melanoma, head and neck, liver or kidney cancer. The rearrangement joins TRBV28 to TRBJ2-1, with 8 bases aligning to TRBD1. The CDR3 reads CASTWTGRYNEQFF. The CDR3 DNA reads TGTGCCAGCACCTGGACAGGGCGCTACAATGAGCAGTTCTTC.